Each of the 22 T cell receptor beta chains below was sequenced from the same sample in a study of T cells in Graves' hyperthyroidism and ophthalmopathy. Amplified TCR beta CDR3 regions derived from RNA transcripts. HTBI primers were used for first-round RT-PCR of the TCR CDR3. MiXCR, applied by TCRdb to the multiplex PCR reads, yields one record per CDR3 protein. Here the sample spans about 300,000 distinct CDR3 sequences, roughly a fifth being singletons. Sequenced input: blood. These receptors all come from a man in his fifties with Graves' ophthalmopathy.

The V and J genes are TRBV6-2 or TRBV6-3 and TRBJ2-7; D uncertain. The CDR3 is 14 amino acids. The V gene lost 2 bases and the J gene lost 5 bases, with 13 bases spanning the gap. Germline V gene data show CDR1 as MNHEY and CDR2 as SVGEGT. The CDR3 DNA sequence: TGTGCCAGCAGTTACGGTGGGAACAAGAACGAGCAGTACTTC. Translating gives CASSYGGNKNEQYF.

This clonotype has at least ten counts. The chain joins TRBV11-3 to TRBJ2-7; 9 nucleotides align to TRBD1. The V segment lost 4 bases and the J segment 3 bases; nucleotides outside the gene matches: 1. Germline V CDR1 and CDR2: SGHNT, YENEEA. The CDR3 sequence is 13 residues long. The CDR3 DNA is TGTGCCAGCAGCTGGGACAGGGACTACGAGCAGTACTTC. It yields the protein CASSWDRDYEQYF. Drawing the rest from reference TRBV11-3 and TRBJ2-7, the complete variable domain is EAGVVQSPRYKIIEKKQPVAFWCNPISGHNTLYWYLQNLGQGPELLIRYENEEAVDDSQLPKDRFSAERLKGVDSTLKIQPAELGDSAVYLCASSWDRDYEQYFGPGTRLTVT.

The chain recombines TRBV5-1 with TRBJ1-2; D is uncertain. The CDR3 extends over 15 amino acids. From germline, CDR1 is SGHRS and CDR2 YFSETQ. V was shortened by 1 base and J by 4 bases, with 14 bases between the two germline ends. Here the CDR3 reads CASSLIDAEVYGYTF. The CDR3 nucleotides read TGCGCCAGCAGCTTGATAGACGCGGAGGTCTATGGCTACACCTTC.

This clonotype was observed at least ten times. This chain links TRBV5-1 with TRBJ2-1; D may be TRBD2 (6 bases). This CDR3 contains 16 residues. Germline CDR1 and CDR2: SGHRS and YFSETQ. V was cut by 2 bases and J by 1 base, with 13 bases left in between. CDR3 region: CASSLRTGRSYNEQFF. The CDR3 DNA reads TGCGCCAGCAGCTTAAGGACCGGGAGATCCTACAATGAGCAGTTCTTC.

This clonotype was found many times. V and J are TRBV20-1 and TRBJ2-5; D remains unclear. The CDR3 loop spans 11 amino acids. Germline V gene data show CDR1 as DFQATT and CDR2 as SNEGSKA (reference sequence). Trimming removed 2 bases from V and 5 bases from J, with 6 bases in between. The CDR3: CSARLLETQYF. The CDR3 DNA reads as TGCAGTGCTAGATTACTGGAGACCCAGTACTTC.

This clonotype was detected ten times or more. This CDR3 is CAWSAGINQPQHF. Here the CDR3 DNA reads TGTGCCTGGAGCGCCGGGATCAATCAGCCCCAGCATTTT. The rearrangement uses TRBV30 and TRBJ1-5, with D hard to call. V lost 3 bases and J 3 bases, leaving 9 bases between the germline ends. CDR1 and CDR2 (germline): GTSNPN, SVGIG (reference sequence). This CDR3 region has 13 residues.

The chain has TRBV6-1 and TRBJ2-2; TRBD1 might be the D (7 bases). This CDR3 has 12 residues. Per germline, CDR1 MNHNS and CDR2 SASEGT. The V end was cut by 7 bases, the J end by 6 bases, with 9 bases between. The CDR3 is CASTGGPGELFF. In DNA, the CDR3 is TGTGCCAGCACAGGGGGGCCCGGGGAGCTGTTTTTT.

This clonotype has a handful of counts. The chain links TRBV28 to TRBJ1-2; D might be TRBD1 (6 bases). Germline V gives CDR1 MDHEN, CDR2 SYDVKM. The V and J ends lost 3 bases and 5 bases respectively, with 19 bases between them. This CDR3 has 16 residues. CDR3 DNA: TGTGCCAGCAGTTTGGATATAACGGGACACCCGTATGGCTACACCTTC. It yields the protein CASSLDITGHPYGYTF.

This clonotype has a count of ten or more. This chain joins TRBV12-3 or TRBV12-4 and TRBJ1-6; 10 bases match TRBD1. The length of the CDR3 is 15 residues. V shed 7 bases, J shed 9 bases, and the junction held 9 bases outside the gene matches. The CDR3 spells CASTLTGTGVSPLHF. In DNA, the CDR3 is TGTGCCAGCACCTTGACCGGGACAGGGGTTTCACCCCTCCACTTT.

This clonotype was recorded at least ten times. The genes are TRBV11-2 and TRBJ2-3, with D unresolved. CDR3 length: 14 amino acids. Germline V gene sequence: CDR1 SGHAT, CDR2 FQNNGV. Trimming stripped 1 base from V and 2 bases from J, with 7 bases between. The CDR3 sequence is CASSLVRNTDTQYF. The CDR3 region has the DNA TGTGCCAGCAGCTTAGTTCGCAACACAGATACGCAGTATTTT.

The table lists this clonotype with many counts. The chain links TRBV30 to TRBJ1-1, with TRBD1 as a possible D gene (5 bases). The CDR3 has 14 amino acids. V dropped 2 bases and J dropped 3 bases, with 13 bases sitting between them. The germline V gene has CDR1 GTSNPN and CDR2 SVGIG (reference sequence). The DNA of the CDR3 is TGTGCCTGGAGTAGGCCAGGGTGGGACACTGAAGCTTTCTTT. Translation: CAWSRPGWDTEAFF.

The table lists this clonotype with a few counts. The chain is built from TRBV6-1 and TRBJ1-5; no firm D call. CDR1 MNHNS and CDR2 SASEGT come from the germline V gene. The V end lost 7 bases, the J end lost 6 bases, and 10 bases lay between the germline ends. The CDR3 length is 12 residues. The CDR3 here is CASTTRGQPQHF. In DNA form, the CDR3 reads TGTGCCAGCACCACGCGGGGTCAGCCCCAGCATTTT.

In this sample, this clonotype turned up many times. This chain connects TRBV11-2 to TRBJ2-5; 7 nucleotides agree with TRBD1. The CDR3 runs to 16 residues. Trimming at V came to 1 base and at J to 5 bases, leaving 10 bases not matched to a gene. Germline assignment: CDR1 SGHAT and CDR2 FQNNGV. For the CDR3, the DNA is TGTGCCAGCAGCTTAGGGGGACAGAGTTCATTGGAGACCCAGTACTTC. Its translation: CASSLGGQSSLETQYF.

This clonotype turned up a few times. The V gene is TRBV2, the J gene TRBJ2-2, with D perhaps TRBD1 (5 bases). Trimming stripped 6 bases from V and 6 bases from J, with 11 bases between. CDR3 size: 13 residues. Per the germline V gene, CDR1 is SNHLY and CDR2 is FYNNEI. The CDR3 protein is CASRGQQSGELFF. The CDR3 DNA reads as TGTGCCAGCAGGGGGCAGCAATCCGGGGAGCTGTTTTTT.

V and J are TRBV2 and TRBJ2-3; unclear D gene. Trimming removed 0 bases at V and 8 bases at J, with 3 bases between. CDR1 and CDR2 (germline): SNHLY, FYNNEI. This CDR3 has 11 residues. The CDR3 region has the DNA TGTGCCAGCAGTGAAGCGAGTACGCAGTATTTT. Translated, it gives CASSEASTQYF.

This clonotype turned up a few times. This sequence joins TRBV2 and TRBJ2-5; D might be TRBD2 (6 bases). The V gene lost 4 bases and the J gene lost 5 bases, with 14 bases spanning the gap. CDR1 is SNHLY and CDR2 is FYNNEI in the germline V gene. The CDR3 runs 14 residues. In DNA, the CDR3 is TGTGCCAGCAGTGGGGGACTGCCCCCGGAGACCCAGTACTTC. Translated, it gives CASSGGLPPETQYF.

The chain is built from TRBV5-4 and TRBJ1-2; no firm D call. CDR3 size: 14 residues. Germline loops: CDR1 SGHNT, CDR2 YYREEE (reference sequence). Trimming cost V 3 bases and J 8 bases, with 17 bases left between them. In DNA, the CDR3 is TGTGCCAGCAGCTGGGCCCTCGGGGTAGAAGGCTACACCTTC. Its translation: CASSWALGVEGYTF.

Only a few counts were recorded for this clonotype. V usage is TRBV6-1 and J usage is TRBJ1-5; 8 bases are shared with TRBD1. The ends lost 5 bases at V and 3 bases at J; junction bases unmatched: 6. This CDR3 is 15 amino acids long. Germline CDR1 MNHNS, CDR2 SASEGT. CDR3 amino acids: CASSSGTGYNQPQHF. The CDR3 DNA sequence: TGTGCCAGCAGTTCCGGGACAGGCTACAATCAGCCCCAGCATTTT.

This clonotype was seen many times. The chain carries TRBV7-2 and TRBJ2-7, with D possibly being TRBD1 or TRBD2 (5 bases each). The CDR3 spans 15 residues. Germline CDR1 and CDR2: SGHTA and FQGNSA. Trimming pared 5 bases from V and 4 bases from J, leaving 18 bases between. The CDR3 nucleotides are TGTGCCAGCAGCCGCTATGACGGGGCGAATTACGAGCAGTACTTC. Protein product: CASSRYDGANYEQYF. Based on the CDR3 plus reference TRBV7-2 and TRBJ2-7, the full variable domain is GAGVSQSPSNKVTEKGKDVELRCDPISGHTALYWYRQSLGQGLEFLIYFQGNSAPDKSGLPSDRFSAERTGGSVSTLTIQRTQQEDSAVYLCASSRYDGANYEQYFGPGTRLTVT.

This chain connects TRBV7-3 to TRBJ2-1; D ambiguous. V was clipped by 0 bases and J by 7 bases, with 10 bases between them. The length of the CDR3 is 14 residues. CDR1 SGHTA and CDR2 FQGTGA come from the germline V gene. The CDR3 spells CASSLTSSQNEQFF. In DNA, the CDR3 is TGTGCCAGCAGCTTAACCTCCTCCCAGAATGAGCAGTTCTTC.

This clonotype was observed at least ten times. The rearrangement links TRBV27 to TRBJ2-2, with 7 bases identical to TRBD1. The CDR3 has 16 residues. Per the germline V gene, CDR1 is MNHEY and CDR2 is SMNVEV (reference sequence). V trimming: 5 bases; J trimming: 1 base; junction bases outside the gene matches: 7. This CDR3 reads CASSTTGVQNTGELFF. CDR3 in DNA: TGTGCCAGCAGTACTACAGGGGTCCAGAACACCGGGGAGCTGTTTTTT.

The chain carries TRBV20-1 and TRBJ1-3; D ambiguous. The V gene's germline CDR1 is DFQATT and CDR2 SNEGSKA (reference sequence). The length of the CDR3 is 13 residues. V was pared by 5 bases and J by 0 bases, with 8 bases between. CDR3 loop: CSAGLGSGNTIYF. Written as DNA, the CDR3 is TGCAGTGCTGGACTGGGCTCTGGAAACACCATATATTTT.